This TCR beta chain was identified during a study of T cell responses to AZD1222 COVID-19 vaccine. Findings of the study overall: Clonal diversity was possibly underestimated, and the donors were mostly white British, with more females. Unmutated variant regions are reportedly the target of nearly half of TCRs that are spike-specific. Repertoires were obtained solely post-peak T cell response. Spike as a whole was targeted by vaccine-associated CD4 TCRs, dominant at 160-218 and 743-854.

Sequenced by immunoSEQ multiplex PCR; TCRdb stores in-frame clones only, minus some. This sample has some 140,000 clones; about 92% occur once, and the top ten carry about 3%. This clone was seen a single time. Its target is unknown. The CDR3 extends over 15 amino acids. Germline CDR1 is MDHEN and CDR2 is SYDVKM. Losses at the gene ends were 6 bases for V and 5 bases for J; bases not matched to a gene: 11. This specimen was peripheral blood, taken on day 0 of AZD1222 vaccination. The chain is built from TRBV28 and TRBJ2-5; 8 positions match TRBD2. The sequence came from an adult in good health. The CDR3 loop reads CASSPPREEYETQYF. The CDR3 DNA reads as TGTGCCAGCAGCCCACCGCGGGAGGAGTATGAGACCCAGTACTTC.